This TCR beta chain was profiled in a study of T cells in Graves' hyperthyroidism and ophthalmopathy. Overall study findings and caveats: The authors' 13 V-J model separated ophthalmopathy from stable hyperthyroidism.

For this clonotype: Its specificity is unknown.

RNA transcripts provided the source from which TCR beta CDR3 regions were amplified. First-round RT-PCR of the TCR CDR3 relied on the HTBI primer set. TCRdb fed the multiplex PCR reads into MiXCR, producing one record per CDR3 protein. The sample gives over 650,000 distinct CDR3 sequences, about 45% of which show up once; under 8.5% is in the top ten. The CDR3 is 11 residues long. Germline V gene data show CDR1 as DFQATT and CDR2 as SNEGSKA (reference sequence). V gene TRBV20-1 combines with J gene TRBJ1-1, with D unclear. Sequencing was carried out using peripheral blood or thyroid tissue (not recorded which). This sequence was found in an adult man with Graves' disease, either hyperthyroidism or ophthalmopathy (not recorded which). The CDR3 region has the DNA TGCAGCTTGCAGGTCGGCACTGAAGCTTTCTTT. It yields the protein CSLQVGTEAFF.